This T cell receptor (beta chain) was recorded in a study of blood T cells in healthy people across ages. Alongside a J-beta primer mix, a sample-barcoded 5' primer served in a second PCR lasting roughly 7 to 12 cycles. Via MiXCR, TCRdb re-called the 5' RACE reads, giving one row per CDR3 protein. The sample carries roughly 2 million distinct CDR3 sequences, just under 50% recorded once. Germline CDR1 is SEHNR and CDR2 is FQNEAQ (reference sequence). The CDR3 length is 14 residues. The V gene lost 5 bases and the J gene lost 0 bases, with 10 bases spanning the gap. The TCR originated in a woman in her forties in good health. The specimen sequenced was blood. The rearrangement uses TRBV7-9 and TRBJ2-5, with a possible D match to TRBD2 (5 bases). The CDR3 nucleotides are TGTGCCAGCAGCACCCGGGGTTACCAAGAGACCCAGTACTTC. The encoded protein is CASSTRGYQETQYF.